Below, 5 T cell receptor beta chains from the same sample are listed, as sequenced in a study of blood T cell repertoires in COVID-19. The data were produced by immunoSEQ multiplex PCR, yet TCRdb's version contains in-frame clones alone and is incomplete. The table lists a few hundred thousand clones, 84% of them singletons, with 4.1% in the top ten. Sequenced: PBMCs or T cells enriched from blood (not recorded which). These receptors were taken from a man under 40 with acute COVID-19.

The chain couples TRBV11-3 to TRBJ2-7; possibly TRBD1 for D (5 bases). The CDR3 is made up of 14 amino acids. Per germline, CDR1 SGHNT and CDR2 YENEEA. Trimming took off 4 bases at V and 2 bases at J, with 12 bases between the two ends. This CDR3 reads CASSSRTRTYEQYV. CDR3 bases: TGTGCCAGCAGCTCAAGGACACGGACCTACGAGCAGTACGTC.

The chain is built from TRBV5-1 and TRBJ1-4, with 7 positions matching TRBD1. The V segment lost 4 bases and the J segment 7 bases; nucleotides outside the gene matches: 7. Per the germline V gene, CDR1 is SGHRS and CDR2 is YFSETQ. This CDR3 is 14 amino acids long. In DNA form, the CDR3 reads TGCGCCAGCAGCGCGGGACAGACGGCTGAAAAACTGTTTTTT. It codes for CASSAGQTAEKLFF.

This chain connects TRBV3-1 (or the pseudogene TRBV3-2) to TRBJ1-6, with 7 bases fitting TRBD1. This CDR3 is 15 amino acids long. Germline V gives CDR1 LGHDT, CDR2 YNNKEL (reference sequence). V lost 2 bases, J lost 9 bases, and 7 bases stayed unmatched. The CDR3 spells CASSQPQGPGSPLHF. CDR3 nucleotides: TGTGCCAGCAGCCAACCACAGGGGCCGGGTTCACCCCTCCACTTT.

CDR3 nucleotide sequence: TGTGCCAGCAGTCCGCAGGATTATCAGCCCCAGCATTTT. Amino acids: CASSPQDYQPQHF. The rearrangement uses TRBV6-5 and TRBJ1-5; D call uncertain. Germline values: CDR1 MNHEY, CDR2 SVGAGI. The CDR3 extends over 13 amino acids. V shed 5 bases and J shed 5 bases, with 10 bases lying between them.

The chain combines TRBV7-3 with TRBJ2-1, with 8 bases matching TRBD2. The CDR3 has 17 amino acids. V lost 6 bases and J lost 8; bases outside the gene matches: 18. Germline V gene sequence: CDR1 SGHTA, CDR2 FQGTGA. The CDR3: CASRPSGGTSGPDEQFF. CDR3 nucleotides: TGTGCCAGCAGGCCCTCGGGCGGGACTAGTGGCCCAGATGAGCAGTTCTTC.